This T cell receptor beta chain emerged from a study of T cell responses to AZD1222 COVID-19 vaccine. Study results and limitations: The number of AZD1222 recipients seropositive at baseline was only five or six. No day 14 peak samples; only post-peak repertoires were characterized. Breadth and depth of Spike-specific TCRs rose after two AZD1222 doses.

Timing groups of about 4 and about 12 weeks for second doses were pooled. Germline V CDR1 and CDR2: LNHDA, SQIVND (reference sequence). V gave up 0 bases and J gave up 0 bases, with 12 bases separating them. The CDR3 length is 16 residues. With respect to this clone: Its cognate antigen is unknown.

Here immunoSEQ multiplex PCR was the method, and the copy in TCRdb shows in-frame clones only, minus some. The profile shows 250,000 to 300,000 clones, around 92% of them singletons. This sequence was found in an adult who received the AZD1222 COVID-19 vaccine. J is TRBJ2-7 and V is TRBV19, with D perhaps given as TRBD1 or TRBD2 (5 bases each). The sample here was peripheral blood, taken 28 days after the second AZD1222 dose. CDR3 DNA: TGTGCCAGTAGTATAGACGGGGCCTCTAGCTCCTACGAGCAGTACTTC. As protein: CASSIDGASSSYEQYF.